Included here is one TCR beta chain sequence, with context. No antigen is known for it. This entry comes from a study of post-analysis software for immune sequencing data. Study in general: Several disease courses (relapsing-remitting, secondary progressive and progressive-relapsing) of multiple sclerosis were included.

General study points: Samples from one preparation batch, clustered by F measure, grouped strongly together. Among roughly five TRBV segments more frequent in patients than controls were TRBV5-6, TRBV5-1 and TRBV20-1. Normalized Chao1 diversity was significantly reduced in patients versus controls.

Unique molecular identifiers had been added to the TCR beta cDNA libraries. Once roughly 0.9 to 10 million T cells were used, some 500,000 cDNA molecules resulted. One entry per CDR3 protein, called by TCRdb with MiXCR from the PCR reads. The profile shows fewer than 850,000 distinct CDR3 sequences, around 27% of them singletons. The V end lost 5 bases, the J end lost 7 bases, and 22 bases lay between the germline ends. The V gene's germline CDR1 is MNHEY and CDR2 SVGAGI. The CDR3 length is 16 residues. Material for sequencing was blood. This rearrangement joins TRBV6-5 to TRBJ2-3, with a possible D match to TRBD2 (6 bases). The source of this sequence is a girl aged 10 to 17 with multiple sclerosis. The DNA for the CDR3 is TGTGCCAGCAGTCCCGGACTAAACACCCCGCCAAATACGCAGTATTTT. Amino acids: CASSPGLNTPPNTQYF.